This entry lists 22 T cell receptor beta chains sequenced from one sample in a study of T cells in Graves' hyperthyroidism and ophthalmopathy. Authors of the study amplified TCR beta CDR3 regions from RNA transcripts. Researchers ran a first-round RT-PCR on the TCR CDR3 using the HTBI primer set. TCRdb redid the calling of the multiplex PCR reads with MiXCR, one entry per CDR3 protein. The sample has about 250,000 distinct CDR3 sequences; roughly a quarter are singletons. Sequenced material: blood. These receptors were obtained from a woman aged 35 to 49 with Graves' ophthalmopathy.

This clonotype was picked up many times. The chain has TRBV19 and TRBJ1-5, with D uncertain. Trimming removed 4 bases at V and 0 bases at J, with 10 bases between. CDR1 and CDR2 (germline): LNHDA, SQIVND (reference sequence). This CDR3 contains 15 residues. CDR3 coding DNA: TGTGCCAGTAGTACGGCAGCTCATAGCAATCAGCCCCAGCATTTT. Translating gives CASSTAAHSNQPQHF.

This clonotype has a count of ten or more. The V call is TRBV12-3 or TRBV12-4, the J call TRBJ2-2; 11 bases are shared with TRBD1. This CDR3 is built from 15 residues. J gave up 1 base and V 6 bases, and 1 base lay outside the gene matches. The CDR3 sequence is CASRGQGENTGELFF. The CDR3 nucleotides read TGTGCCAGCAGGGGACAGGGGGAGAACACCGGGGAGCTGTTTTTT.

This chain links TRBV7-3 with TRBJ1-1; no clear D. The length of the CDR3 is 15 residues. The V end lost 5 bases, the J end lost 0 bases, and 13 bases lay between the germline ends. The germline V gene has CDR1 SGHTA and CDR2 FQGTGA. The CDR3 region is CASSQSGGLNTEAFF. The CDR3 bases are TGTGCCAGCAGCCAATCGGGCGGATTGAACACTGAAGCTTTCTTT. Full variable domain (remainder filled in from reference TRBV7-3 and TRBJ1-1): GAGVSQTPSNKVTEKGKYVELRCDPISGHTALYWYRQSLGQGPEFLIYFQGTGAADDSGLPNDRFFAVRPEGSVSTLKIQRTERGDSAVYLCASSQSGGLNTEAFFGQGTRLTVV.

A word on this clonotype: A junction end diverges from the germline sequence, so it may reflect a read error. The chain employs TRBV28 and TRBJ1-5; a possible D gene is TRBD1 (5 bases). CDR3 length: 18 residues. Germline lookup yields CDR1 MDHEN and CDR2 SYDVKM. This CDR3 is CASSARVGREASNQPQPF. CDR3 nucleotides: TGTGCCAGCAGTGCACGGGTGGGCAGGGAGGCGAGCAATCAGCCCCAGCCTTTT. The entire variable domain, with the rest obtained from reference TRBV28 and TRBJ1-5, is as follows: DVKVTQSSRYLVKRTGEKVFLECVQDMDHENMFWYRQDPGLGLRLIYFSYDVKMKEKGDIPEGYSVSREKKERFSLILESASTNQTSMYLCASSARVGREASNQPQPFGDGTRLSIL.

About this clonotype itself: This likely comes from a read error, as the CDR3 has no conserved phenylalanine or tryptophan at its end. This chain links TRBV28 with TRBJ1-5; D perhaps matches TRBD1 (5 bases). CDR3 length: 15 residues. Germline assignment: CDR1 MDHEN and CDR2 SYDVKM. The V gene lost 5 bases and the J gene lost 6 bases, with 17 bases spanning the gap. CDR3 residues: CASSPPTGRSQPQHL. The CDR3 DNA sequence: TGTGCCAGCAGTCCCCCAACAGGACGTTCTCAGCCCCAGCATCTT.

In nucleotides, the CDR3 is TGCAGCGTTGAAGATCTCAAAGAAGGAGCTTTCTTT. This gives the protein CSVEDLKEGAFF. The V call is TRBV29-1, the J call TRBJ1-1; D unresolved. The V gene's germline CDR1 is SQVTM and CDR2 ANQGSEA. Deletions cut 0 bases from V and 10 bases from J, with 12 bases between. CDR3 length: 12 residues.

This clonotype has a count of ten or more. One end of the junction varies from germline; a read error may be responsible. The CDR3 DNA follows: TGTGCCAGCAGCGAAGACCCGGGACAGGGTTTCATCGGGGAGCTGTTTTTT. Its translation: CASSEDPGQGFIGELFF. J is TRBJ2-2 and V is TRBV4-2; 9 nucleotides agree with TRBD1. CDR3 length equals 17 residues. Germline CDR1 LGHNA, CDR2 YNFKEQ.

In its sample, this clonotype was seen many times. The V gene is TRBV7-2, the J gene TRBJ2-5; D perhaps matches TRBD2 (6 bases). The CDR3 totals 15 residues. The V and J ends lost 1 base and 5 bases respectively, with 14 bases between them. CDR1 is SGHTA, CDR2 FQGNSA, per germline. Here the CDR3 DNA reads TGTGCCAGCAGCTTAGTGGGGGGAGTAACGGAGACCCAGTACTTC. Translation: CASSLVGGVTETQYF. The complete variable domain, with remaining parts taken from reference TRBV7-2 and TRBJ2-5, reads GAGVSQSPSNKVTEKGKDVELRCDPISGHTALYWYRQSLGQGLEFLIYFQGNSAPDKSGLPSDRFSAERTGGSVSTLTIQRTQQEDSAVYLCASSLVGGVTETQYFGPGTRLLVL.

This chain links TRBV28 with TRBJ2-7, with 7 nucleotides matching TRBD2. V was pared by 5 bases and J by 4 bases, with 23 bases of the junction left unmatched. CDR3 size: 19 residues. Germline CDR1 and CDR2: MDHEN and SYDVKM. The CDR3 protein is CASSPTHSDSSGLWYEQYF. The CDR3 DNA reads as TGTGCCAGCAGTCCTACCCACAGTGATTCTAGCGGACTTTGGTACGAGCAGTACTTC.

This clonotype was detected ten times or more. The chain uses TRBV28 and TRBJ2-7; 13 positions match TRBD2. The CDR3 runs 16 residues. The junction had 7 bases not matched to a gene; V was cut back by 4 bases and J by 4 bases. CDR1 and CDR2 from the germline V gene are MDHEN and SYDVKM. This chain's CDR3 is CASSSYGLAGVYEQYF. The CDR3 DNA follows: TGTGCCAGCAGTTCCTATGGACTAGCGGGAGTATACGAGCAGTACTTC.

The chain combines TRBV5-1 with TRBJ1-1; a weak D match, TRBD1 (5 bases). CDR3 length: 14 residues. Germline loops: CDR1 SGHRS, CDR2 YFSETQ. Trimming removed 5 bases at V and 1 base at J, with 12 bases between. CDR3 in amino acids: CASRPGTGNTEAFF. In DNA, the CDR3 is TGCGCCAGCAGACCCGGGACGGGGAACACTGAAGCTTTCTTT.

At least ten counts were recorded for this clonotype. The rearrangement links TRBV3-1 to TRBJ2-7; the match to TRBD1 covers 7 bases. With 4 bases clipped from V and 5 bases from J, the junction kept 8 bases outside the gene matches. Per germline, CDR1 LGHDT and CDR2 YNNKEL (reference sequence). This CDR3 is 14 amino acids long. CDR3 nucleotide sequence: TGTGCCAGCAGCCTCCTGGACAGGAACCACGAGCAGTACTTC. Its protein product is CASSLLDRNHEQYF.

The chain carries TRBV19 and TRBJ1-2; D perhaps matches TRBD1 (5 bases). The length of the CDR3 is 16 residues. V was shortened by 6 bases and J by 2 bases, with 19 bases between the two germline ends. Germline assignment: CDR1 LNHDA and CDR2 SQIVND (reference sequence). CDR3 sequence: CASRRPVGRRNYGYTF. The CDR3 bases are TGTGCCAGTAGAAGGCCTGTGGGGCGCCGGAACTATGGCTACACCTTC.

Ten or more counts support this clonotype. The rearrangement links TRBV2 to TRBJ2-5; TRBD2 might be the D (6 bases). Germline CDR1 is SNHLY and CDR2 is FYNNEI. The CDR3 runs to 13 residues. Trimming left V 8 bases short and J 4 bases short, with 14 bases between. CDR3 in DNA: TGTGCCAGCGCGTTGGAGGGAAGAGAGACCCAGTACTTC. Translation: CASALEGRETQYF.

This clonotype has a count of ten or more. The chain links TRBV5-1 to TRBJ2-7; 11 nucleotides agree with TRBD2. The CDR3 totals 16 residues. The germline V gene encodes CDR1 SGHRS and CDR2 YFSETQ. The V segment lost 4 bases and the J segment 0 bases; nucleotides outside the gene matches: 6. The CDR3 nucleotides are TGCGCCAGCAGCCCCCAAGGGACTAGCGGCTCCTACGAGCAGTACTTC. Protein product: CASSPQGTSGSYEQYF.

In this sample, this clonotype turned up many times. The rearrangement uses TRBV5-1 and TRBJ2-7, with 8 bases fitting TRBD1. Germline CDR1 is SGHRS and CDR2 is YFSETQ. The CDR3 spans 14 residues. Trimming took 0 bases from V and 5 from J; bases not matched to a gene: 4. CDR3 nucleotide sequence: TGCGCCAGCAGCTTGGCAGGGGGCCGAAACGAGCAGTACTTC. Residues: CASSLAGGRNEQYF.

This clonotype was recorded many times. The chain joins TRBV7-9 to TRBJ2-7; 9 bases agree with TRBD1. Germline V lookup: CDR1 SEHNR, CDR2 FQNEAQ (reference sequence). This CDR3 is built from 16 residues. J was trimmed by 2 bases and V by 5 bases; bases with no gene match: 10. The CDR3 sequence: CASSQTPGQGPYEQYF. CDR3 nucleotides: TGTGCCAGCAGCCAAACCCCGGGACAGGGTCCCTACGAGCAGTACTTC.

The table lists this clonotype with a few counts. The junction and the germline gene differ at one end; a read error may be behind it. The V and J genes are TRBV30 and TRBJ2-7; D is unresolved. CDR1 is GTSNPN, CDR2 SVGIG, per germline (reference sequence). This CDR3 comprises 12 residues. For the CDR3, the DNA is TGTGCCTGGAGCGGTAACCCCTACGGGCAGTACTTC. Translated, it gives CAWSGNPYGQYF.

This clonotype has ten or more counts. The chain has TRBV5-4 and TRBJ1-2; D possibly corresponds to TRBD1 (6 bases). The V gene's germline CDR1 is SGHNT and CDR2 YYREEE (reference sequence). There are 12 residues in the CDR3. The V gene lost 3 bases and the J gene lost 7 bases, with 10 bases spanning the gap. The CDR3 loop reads CASSWGGSGYTF. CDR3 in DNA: TGTGCCAGCAGCTGGGGGGGCTCTGGCTACACCTTC.

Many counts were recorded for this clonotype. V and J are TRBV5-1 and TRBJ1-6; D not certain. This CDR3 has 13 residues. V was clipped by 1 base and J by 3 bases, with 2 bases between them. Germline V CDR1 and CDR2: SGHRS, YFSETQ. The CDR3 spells CASSLNYNSPLHF. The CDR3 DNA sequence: TGCGCCAGCAGCTTGAACTATAATTCACCCCTCCACTTT.

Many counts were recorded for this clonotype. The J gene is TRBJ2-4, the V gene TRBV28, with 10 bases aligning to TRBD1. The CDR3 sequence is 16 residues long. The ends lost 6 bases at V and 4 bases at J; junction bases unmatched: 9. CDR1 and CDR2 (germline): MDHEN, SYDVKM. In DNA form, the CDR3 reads TGTGCCAGCAGGCCACCGGGACAGGGGATTAAAAACATTCAGTACTTC. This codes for CASRPPGQGIKNIQYF.

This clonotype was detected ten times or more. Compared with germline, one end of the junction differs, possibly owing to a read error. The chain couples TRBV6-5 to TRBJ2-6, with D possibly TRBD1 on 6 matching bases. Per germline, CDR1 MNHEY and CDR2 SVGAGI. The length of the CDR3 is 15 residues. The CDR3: CASSYGGVGANVLTF. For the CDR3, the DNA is TGTGCCAGCAGTTACGGGGGCGTTGGGGCCAACGTCCTAACTTTC.